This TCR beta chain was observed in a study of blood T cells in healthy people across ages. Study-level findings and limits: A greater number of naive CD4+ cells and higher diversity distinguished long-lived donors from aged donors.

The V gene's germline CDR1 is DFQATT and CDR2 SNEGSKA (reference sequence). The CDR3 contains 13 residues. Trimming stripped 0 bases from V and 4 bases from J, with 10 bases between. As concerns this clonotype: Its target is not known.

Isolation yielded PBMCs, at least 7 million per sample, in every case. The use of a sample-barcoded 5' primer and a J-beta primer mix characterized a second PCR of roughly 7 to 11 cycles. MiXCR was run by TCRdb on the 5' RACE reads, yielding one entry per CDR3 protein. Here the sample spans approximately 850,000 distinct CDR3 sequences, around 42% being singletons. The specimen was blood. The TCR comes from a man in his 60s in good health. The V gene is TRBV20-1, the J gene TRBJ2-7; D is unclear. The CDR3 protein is CSARDKGSYEQYF. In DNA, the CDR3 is TGCAGTGCTAGAGATAAGGGCTCTTACGAGCAGTACTTC.